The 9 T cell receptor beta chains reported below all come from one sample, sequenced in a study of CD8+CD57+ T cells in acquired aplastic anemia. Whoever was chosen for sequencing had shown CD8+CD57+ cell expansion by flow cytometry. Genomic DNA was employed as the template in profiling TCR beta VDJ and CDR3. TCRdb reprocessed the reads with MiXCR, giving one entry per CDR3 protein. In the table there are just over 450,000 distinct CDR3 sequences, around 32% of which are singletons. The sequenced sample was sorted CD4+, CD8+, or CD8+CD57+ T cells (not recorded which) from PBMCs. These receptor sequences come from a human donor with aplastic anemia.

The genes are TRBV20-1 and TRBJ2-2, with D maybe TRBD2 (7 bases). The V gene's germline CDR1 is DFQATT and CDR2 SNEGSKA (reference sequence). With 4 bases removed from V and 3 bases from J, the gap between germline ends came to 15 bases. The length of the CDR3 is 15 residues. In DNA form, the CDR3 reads TGCAGTGCTACCCGGGGGGCCGACTACACCGGGGAGCTGTTTTTT. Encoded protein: CSATRGADYTGELFF.

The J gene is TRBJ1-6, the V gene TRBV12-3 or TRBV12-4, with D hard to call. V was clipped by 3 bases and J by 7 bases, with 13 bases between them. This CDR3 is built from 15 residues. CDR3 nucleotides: TGTGCCAGCAGTTTTTCAGTTCTCGCGAATTCACCCCTCCACTTT. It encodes CASSFSVLANSPLHF.

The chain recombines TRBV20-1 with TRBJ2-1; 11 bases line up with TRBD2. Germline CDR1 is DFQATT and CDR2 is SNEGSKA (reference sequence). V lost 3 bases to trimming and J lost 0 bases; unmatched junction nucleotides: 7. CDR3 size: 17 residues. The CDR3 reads CSASTSGGVSSYNEQFF. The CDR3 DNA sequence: TGCAGTGCTAGCACTAGCGGGGGTGTCAGCTCCTACAATGAGCAGTTCTTC.

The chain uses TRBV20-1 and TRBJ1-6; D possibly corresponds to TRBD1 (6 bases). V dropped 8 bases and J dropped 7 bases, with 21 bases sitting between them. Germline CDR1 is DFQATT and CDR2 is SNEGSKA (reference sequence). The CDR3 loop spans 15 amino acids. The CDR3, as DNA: TGCAGTTTATCGAATGGGGGGGCTAAGAATTCACCCCTCCACTTT. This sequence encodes CSLSNGGAKNSPLHF.

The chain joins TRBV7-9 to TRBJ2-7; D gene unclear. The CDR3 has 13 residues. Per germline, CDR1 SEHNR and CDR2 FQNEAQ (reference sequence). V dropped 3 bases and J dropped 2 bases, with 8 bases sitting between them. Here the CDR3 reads CASSLALTYEQYF. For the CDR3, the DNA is TGTGCCAGCAGCTTGGCATTAACCTACGAGCAGTACTTC.

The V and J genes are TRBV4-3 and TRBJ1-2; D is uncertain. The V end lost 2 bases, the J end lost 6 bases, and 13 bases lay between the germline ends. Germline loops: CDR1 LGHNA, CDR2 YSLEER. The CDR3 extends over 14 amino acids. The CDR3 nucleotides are TGCGCCAGCAGCCAAAGTCATCTTAGGGATGGCTACACCTTC. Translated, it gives CASSQSHLRDGYTF.

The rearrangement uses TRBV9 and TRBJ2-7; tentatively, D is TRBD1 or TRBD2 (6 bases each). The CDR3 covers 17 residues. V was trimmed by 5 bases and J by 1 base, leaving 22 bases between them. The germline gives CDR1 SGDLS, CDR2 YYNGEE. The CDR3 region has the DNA TGTGCCAGCAGTGCAAACGTAGGGGGGTTTAGTTCCTACGAGCAGTACTTC. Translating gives CASSANVGGFSSYEQYF.

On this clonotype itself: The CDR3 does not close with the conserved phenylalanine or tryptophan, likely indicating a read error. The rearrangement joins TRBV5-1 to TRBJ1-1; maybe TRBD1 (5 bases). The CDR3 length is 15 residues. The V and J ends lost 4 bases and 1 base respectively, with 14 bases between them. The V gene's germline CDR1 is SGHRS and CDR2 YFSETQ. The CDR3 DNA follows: TGCGCCAGCAGCCCTCCGGGACGGCCGAACACTGAAGCTTTCTCT. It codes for CASSPPGRPNTEAFS.

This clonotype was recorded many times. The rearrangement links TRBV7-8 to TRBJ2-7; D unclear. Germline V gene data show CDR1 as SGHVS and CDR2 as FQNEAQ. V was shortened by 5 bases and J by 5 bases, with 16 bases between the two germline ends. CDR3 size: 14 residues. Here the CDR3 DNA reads TGTGCCAGCAGCACAAGCTTGTCACGAGACGAGCAGTACTTC. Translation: CASSTSLSRDEQYF.